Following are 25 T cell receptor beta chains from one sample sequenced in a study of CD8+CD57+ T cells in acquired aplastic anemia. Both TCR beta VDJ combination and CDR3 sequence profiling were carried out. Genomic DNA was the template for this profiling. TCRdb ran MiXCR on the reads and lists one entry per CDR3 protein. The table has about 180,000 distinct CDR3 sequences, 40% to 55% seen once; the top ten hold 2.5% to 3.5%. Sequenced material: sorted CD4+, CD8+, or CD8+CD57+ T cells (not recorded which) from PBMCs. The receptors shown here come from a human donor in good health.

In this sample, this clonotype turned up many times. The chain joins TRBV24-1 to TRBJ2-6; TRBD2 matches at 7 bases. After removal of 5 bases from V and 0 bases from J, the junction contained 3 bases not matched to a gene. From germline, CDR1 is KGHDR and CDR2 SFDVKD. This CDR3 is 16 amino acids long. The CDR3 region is CATSAAGVSGANVLTF. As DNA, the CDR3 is TGTGCCACCAGTGCGGCGGGAGTCTCTGGGGCCAACGTCCTGACTTTC.

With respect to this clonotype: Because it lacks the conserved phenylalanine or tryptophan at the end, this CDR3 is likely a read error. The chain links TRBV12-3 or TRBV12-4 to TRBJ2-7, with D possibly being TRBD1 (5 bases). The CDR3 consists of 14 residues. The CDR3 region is CASSLSSGSYDQYS. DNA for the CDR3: TGTGCCAGCAGTTTAAGCTCAGGGTCCTACGATCAGTACTCC.

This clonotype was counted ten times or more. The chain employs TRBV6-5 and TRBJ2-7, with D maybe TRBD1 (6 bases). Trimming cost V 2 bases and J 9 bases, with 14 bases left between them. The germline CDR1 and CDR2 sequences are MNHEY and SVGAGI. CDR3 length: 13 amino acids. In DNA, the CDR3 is TGTGCCAGCAGTTACGCCCAGGGGTTGCGGCAGTACTTC. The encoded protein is CASSYAQGLRQYF.

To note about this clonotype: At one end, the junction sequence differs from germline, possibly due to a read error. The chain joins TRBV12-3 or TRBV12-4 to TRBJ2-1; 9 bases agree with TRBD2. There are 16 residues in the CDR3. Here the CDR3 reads CVSSLERGLAGPPQFF. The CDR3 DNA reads TGTGTCAGCAGTTTGGAAAGGGGACTAGCCGGGCCACCGCAGTTCTTC.

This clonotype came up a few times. CDR3 nucleotides: TGTGCCAGCAGCTTAGGAAGCCGGGACAGGAATAACACTGAAGCTTTCTTT. Its protein product is CASSLGSRDRNNTEAFF. The rearrangement uses TRBV11-2 and TRBJ1-1, with TRBD1 identical over 8 bases. V lost 1 base, J lost 2 bases, and 9 bases stayed unmatched. This CDR3 has 17 residues. Germline lookup yields CDR1 SGHAT and CDR2 FQNNGV.

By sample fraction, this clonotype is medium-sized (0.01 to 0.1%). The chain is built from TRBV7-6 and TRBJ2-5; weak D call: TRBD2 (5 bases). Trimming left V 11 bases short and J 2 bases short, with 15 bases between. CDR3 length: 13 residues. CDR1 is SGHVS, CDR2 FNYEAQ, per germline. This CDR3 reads CAVAGGRQETQYF. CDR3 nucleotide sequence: TGTGCCGTGGCTGGCGGGCGGCAAGAGACCCAGTACTTC.

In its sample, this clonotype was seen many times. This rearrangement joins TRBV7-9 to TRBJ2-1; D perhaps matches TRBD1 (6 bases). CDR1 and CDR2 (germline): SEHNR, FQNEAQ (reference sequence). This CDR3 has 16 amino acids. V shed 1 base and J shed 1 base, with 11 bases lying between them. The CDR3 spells CASSLGGRGSYNEQFF. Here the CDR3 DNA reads TGTGCCAGCAGCTTAGGAGGCAGGGGATCCTACAATGAGCAGTTCTTC.

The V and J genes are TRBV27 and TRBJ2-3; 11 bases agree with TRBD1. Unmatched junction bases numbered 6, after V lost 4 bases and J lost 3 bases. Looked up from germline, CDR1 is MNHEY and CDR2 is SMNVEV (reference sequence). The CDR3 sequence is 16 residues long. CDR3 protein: CASSSMDRGHTDTQYF. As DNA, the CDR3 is TGTGCCAGCAGTTCCATGGACAGGGGGCATACAGATACGCAGTATTTT.

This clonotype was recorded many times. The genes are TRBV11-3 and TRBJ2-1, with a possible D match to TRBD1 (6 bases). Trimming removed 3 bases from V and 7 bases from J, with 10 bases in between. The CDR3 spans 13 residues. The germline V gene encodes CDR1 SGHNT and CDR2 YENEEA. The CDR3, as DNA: TGTGCCAGCAGCTTCAGGGGCCGAAATGAGCAGTTCTTC. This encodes CASSFRGRNEQFF.

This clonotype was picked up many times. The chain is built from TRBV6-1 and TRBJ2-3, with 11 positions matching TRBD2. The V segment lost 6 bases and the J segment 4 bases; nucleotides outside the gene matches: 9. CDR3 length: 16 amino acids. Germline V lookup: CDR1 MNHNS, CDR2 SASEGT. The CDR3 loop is CASSPFGSGRADTQYF. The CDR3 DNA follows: TGTGCCAGCAGCCCGTTTGGTAGCGGGAGGGCAGATACGCAGTATTTT.

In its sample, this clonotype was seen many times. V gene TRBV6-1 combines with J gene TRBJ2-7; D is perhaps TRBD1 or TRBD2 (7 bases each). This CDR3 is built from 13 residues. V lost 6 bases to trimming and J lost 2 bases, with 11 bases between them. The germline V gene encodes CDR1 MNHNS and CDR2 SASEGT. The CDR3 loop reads CASRAGQPYEQYF. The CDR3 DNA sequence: TGTGCCAGCAGAGCGGGACAGCCCTACGAGCAGTACTTC.

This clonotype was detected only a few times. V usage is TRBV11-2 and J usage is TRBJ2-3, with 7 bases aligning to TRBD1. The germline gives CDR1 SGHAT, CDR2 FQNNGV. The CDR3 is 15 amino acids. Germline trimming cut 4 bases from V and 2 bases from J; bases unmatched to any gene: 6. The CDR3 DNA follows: TGTGCCAGCAGCTCCAGGACAGGCTTCACAGATACGCAGTATTTT. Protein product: CASSSRTGFTDTQYF.

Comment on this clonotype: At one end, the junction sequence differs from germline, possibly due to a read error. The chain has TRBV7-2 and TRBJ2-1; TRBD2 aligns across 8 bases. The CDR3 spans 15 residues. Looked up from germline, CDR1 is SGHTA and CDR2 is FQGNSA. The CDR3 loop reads CASSLSGGSYSEQFF. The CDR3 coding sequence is TGTGCCAGCAGCTTGAGCGGGGGCTCCTACAGTGAGCAGTTCTTC.

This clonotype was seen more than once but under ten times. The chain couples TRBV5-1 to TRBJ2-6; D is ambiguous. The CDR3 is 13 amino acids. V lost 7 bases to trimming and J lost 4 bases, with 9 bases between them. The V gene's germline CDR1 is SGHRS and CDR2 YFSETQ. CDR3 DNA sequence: TGCGCCAGCGCCCCCTCCGGGGCCAACGTCCTGACTTTC. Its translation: CASAPSGANVLTF.

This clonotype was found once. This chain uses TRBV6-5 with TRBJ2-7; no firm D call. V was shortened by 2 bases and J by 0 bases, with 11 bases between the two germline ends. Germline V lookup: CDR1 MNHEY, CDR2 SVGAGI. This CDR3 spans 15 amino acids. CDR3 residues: CASSYARVLSYEQYF. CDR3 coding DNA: TGTGCCAGCAGTTACGCACGGGTACTCTCCTACGAGCAGTACTTC.

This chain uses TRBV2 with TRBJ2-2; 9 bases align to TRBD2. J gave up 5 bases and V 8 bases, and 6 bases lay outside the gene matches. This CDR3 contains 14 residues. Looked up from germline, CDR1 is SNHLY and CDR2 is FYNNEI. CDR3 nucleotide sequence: TGTGCCAGCGTGACTAGCGGAACAACCGGGGAGCTGTTTTTT. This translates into CASVTSGTTGELFF.

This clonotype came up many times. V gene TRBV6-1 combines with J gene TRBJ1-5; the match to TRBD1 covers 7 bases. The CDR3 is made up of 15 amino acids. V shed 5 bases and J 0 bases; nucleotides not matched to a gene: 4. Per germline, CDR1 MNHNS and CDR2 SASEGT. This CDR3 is CASSPGQISNQPQHF. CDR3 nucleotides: TGTGCCAGCAGTCCGGGACAGATTAGCAATCAGCCCCAGCATTTT.

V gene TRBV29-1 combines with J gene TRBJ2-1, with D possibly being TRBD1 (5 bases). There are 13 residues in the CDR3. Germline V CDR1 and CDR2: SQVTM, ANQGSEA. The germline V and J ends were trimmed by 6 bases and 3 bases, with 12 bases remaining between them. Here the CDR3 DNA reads TGCAGCGTCGCTATGACAGACTACAATGAGCAGTTCTTC. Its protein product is CSVAMTDYNEQFF.

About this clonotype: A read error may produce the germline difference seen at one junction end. CDR3 sequence reads: CASRLKHSATNEKLVF. As DNA, the CDR3 is TGTGCCAGCAGGCTAAAGCACAGTGCAACTAATGAAAAACTGGTTTTT. V is TRBV12-3 or TRBV12-4 and J is TRBJ1-4; D gene unclear. This CDR3 spans 16 amino acids.

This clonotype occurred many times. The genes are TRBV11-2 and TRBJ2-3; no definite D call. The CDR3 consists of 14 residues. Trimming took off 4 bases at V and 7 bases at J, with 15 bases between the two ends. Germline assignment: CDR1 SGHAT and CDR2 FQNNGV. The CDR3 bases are TGTGCCAGCAGCTCCATTTTGAGGTGGTATACGCAGTATTTT. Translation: CASSSILRWYTQYF.

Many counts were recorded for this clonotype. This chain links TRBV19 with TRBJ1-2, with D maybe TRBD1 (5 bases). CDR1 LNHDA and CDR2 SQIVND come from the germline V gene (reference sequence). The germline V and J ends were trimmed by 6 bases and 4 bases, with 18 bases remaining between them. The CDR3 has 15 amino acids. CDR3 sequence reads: CASSRPGEGTYGYTF. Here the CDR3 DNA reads TGTGCCAGTAGCCGACCCGGAGAAGGGACCTATGGCTACACCTTC.

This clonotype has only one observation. The CDR3 coding sequence is TGTGCCAGCAGCCCCGCCGGGACAGCAACCCCCACCTTC. This sequence encodes CASSPAGTATPTF. The chain joins TRBV7-2 to TRBJ1-2; TRBD1 aligns across 7 bases. V shed 5 bases and J 13 bases; nucleotides not matched to a gene: 13. This CDR3 has 13 amino acids. Germline V gene sequence: CDR1 SGHTA, CDR2 FQGNSA.

The CDR3 DNA reads as TGCAGTGCCCGACCGTCGGACACTGAAGCTTTCTTT. As protein: CSARPSDTEAFF. This chain joins TRBV20-1 and TRBJ1-1; D call uncertain. V shed 6 bases and J shed 3 bases, with 11 bases lying between them. The CDR3 is 12 amino acids. CDR1 is DFQATT and CDR2 is SNEGSKA in the germline V gene (reference sequence).

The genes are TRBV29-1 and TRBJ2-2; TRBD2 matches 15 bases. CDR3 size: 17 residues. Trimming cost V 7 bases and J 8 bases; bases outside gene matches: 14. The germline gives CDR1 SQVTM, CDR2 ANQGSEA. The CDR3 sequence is CSARYPGLAGGGGELFF. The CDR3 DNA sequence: TGCAGCGCCAGATATCCGGGACTAGCGGGAGGAGGGGGGGAGCTGTTTTTT.

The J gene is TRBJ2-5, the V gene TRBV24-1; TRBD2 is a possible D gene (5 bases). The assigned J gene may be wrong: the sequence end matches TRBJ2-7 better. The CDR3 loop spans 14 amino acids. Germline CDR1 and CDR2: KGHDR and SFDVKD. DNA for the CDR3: TGTGCCACCAGTGATTCCGGGGAATTGGACGAGCAGTACTTC. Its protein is CATSDSGELDEQYF.